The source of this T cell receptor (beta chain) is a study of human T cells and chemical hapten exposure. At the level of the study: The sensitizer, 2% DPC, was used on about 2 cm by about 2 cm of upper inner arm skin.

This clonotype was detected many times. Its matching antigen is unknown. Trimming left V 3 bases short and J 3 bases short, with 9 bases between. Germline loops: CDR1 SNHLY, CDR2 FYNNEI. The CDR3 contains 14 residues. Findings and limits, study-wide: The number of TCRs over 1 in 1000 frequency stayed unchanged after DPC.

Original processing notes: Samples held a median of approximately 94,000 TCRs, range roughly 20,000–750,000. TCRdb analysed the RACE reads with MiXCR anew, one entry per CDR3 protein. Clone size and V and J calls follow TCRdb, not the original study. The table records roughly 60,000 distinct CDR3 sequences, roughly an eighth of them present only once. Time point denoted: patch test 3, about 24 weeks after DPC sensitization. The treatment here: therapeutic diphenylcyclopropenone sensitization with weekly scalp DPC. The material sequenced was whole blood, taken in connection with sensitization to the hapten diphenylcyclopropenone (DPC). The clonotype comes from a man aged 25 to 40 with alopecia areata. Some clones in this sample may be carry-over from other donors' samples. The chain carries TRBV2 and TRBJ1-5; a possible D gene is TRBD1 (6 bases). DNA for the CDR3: TGTGCCAGCAGTGATAGGACAGTCAATCAGCCCCAGCATTTT. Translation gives CASSDRTVNQPQHF.